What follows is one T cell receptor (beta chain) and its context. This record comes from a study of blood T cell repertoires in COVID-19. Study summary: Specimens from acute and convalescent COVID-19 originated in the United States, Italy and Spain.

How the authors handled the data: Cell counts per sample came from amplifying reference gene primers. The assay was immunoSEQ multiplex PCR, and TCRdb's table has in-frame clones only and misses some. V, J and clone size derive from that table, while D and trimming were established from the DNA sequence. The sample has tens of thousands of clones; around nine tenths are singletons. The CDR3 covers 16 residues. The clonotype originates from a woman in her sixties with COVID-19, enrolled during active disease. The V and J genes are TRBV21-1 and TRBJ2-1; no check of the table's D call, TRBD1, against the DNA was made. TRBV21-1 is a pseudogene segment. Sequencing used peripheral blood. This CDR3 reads CASSKVYRGTSGEQFF. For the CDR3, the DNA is TGTGCCAGCAGCAAAGTGTACAGGGGAACCTCCGGTGAGCAGTTCTTC.